These 11 T cell receptor beta chains share one sample of origin, sequenced in a study of T cell responses to AZD1222 COVID-19 vaccine. Produced via immunoSEQ multiplex PCR; TCRdb's table is partial and in-frame only. The sample lists about 80,000 clones, more than 85% occurring once. The sample here was peripheral blood, taken 28 days after the second AZD1222 dose. The receptors were gathered from an adult who received the AZD1222 COVID-19 vaccine.

CDR3 bases: TGTGCCAGCTCACCGCCTACAGAAGGGAAACTGTTTTTT. Translation: CASSPPTEGKLFF. V and J are TRBV18 and TRBJ1-4; D is undetermined. Germline CDR1 is KGHSH and CDR2 is LQKENI. The CDR3 consists of 13 residues. Trimming pared 3 bases from V and 11 bases from J, leaving 13 bases between. Supplemented by reference TRBV18 and TRBJ1-4, the full variable domain reads NAGVMQNPRHLVRRRGQEARLRCSPMKGHSHVYWYRQLPEEGLKFMVYLQKENIIDESGMPKERFSAEFPKEGPSILRIQQVVRGDSAAYFCASSPPTEGKLFFGSGTQLSVL.

V is TRBV30 and J is TRBJ2-2; D perhaps matches TRBD1 (5 bases). The V gene's germline CDR1 is GTSNPN and CDR2 SVGIG (reference sequence). The CDR3 contains 13 residues. Trimming removed 1 base at V and 6 bases at J, with 9 bases between. CDR3: CAWSGTFPGELFF. The CDR3 DNA sequence: TGTGCCTGGAGTGGGACATTCCCCGGGGAGCTGTTTTTT.

CDR3 amino acids: CASSFRDRGEFYGYTF. CDR3 in DNA: TGTGCCAGCAGTTTCCGAGACAGGGGCGAATTCTATGGCTACACCTTC. The chain uses TRBV28 and TRBJ1-2; 8 bases agree with TRBD1. Germline V lookup: CDR1 MDHEN, CDR2 SYDVKM. CDR3 length: 16 residues. V shed 3 bases, J shed 4 bases, and the junction held 10 bases outside the gene matches.

The chain employs TRBV4-3 and TRBJ2-5, with TRBD2 matching 8 bases. CDR1 LGHNA and CDR2 YSLEER come from the germline V gene. J was trimmed by 2 bases and V by 4 bases; bases with no gene match: 9. This CDR3 is built from 16 residues. CDR3 residues: CASSRAHSGTQETQYF. The CDR3 nucleotides are TGCGCCAGCAGCCGTGCCCATAGCGGGACTCAAGAGACCCAGTACTTC.

With regard to this clone: Other DNA sequences within the sample encode an identical CDR3. V usage is TRBV28 and J usage is TRBJ2-7, with 7 bases fitting TRBD2. Germline CDR1 and CDR2: MDHEN and SYDVKM. The CDR3 length is 15 residues. V dropped 1 base and J dropped 1; count of bases not matched to a gene: 4. The CDR3: CASSLSASGSYEQYF. CDR3 sequence (DNA): TGTGCCAGCAGTTTATCGGCTAGCGGTTCCTACGAGCAGTACTTC.

V usage is TRBV4-2 and J usage is TRBJ1-1; 8 bases agree with TRBD1. The CDR3 has 15 amino acids. CDR1 and CDR2 from the germline V gene are LGHNA and YNFKEQ. V gave up 4 bases and J gave up 14 bases; unmatched junction bases: 18. The CDR3 sequence is CASSPYTGQGQDPFF. Here the CDR3 DNA reads TGTGCCAGCAGCCCCTACACTGGACAGGGTCAGGATCCCTTCTTT.

The chain links TRBV7-6 to TRBJ2-2; 12 bases fit TRBD2. The trim removed 0 bases at V and 4 bases at J, leaving 9 bases unmatched. This CDR3 spans 19 amino acids. The germline V gene encodes CDR1 SGHVS and CDR2 FNYEAQ. The CDR3 region is CASSLALKLAGGATGELFF. The DNA of the CDR3 is TGTGCCAGCAGCTTAGCGCTAAAACTAGCGGGAGGCGCCACCGGGGAGCTGTTTTTT.

This chain uses TRBV7-2 with TRBJ1-6, with 7 bases matching TRBD1. The germline V gene has CDR1 SGHTA and CDR2 FQGNSA. CDR3 length: 14 amino acids. V gave up 5 bases and J gave up 6 bases; unmatched junction bases: 4. The CDR3 is CASSTGQTNSPLHF. The CDR3 DNA sequence: TGTGCCAGCAGCACGGGACAGACTAATTCACCCCTCCACTTT. Combining the CDR3 with reference TRBV7-2 and TRBJ1-6 gives the whole variable domain GAGVSQSPSNKVTEKGKDVELRCDPISGHTALYWYRQSLGQGLEFLIYFQGNSAPDKSGLPSDRFSAERTGGSVSTLTIQRTQQEDSAVYLCASSTGQTNSPLHFGNGTRLTVT.

The rearrangement links TRBV3-1 (or the pseudogene TRBV3-2) to TRBJ2-1, with TRBD2 identical over 9 bases. From germline, CDR1 is LGHDT and CDR2 YNNKEL (reference sequence). V shed 4 bases, J shed 8 bases, and the junction held 15 bases outside the gene matches. The CDR3 consists of 17 residues. CDR3 sequence reads: CASSPRSPAGGGYEQFF. The CDR3, as DNA: TGTGCCAGCAGCCCCCGAAGCCCAGCGGGAGGCGGTTATGAGCAGTTCTTC.

The chain carries TRBV7-2 and TRBJ2-7, with D maybe TRBD2 (7 bases). This CDR3 comprises 14 residues. V was pared by 5 bases and J by 6 bases, with 17 bases between. CDR1 is SGHTA and CDR2 is FQGNSA in the germline V gene. CDR3 sequence reads: CASSPIEGGGEQYF. DNA for the CDR3: TGTGCCAGCAGCCCGATAGAGGGAGGGGGCGAGCAGTACTTC.

The rearrangement joins TRBV5-1 to TRBJ1-1; possible D gene TRBD1, 5 bases. From germline, CDR1 is SGHRS and CDR2 YFSETQ. Trimming removed 2 bases from V and 6 bases from J, with 8 bases in between. This CDR3 is 12 amino acids long. The CDR3 DNA is TGCGCCAGCAGCTTTCAGGGACCTGAAGCTTTCTTT. Residues: CASSFQGPEAFF. Full variable domain (missing parts from reference TRBV5-1 and TRBJ1-1): KAGVTQTPRYLIKTRGQQVTLSCSPISGHRSVSWYQQTPGQGLQFLFEYFSETQRNKGNFPGRFSGRQFSNSRSEMNVSTLELGDSALYLCASSFQGPEAFFGQGTRLTVV.